This TCR beta chain is from a study of blood T cell repertoires in COVID-19. Study in general: Spain, Italy and the United States supplied samples that represented acute and convalescent COVID-19. Nucleic acid was either cDNA or gDNA, and it came from T cells, B-cell-depleted T cells, or PBMCs.

In the source study's methods: Amplified reference gene primers provided the basis for estimating nucleated cell counts. The method was immunoSEQ multiplex PCR; TCRdb's version includes in-frame clones alone and lacks a portion of them. The DNA gave D and trimming, while V, J and clone size come from that table. The sample lists under 250,000 clones, approximately 80% occurring once. The CDR3 runs 13 residues. The germline gives CDR1 LGHDT, CDR2 YNNKEL (reference sequence). Germline trimming cut 5 bases from V and 10 bases from J; bases unmatched to any gene: 5. The sequencing sample was made of peripheral blood. The origin of this receptor is a human donor in a cohort sampled during active COVID-19. The chain recombines TRBV3-1 (or the pseudogene TRBV3-2) with TRBJ1-6; 7 bases are a match to TRBD1. The CDR3 nucleotides are TGTGCCAGCAGCTTCTCGGACAGGTCACCCCTCCACTTT. It encodes CASSFSDRSPLHF.